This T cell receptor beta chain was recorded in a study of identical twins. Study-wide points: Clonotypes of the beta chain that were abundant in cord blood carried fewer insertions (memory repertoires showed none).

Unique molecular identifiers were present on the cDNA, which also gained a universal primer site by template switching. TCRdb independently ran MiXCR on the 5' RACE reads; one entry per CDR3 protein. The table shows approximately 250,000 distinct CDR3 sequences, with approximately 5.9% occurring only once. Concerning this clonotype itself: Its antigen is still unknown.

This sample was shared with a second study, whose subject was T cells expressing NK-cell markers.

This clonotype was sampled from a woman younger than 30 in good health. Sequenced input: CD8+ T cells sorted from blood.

This CDR3 is CASSVAKAVRRKLFF. As DNA, the CDR3 is TGTGCCAGCAGCGTAGCTAAAGCAGTCAGGCGAAAACTGTTTTTT. The chain recombines TRBV9 with TRBJ1-4; D uncertain. The germline V gene has CDR1 SGDLS and CDR2 YYNGEE. This CDR3 has 15 residues. V was trimmed by 0 bases and J by 10 bases, leaving 16 bases between them.